The 26 T cell receptor beta chains given below trace back to one sample, sequenced in a study of cytomegalovirus exposure and HLA in healthy donors (dated by TCRdb to about 2017). Libraries came from the immunoSEQ multiplex PCR assay. The multiplex PCR relied on a mix of 60 forward primers for TCR Vbeta segments and 13 reverse primers for TCR Jbeta segments. TCRdb limited this immuneACCESS table to in-frame rearrangements with V and J called. A share of clones is missing; checked studies link under half to unresolved V genes, and the rest is unexplained. This sample's clone table shows approximately 120,000 clones. Together, the top ten hold 2% to 2.5% of the sample. Specimen: PBMCs. The receptor source for this set is a middle-aged man in good health and CMV-seronegative.

On this clone: Other DNA sequences of this sample code for an identical CDR3. This chain links TRBV18 with TRBJ2-7; no definite D call. V was clipped by 3 bases and J by 5 bases, with 8 bases between them. The germline gives CDR1 KGHSH, CDR2 LQKENI. The CDR3 sequence is 12 residues long. DNA for the CDR3: TGTGCCAGCTCACCGGAGAGGAACGAGCAGTACTTC. This gives the protein CASSPERNEQYF.

The chain has TRBV28 and TRBJ1-5; TRBD1 is a possible D gene (6 bases). CDR1 and CDR2 from the germline V gene are MDHEN and SYDVKM. The CDR3 is made up of 16 amino acids. With 2 bases removed from V and 2 bases from J, the gap between germline ends came to 13 bases. The CDR3 region is CASSLARDIRNQPQHF. The CDR3 DNA is TGTGCCAGCAGTTTAGCTAGGGACATTCGCAATCAGCCCCAGCATTTT.

The chain is built from TRBV29-1 and TRBJ2-7; D perhaps matches TRBD2 (5 bases). V gave up 7 bases and J gave up 1 base, with 14 bases separating them. Per germline, CDR1 SQVTM and CDR2 ANQGSEA. The CDR3 is 13 residues long. The CDR3 here is CSALFTSSYEQYF. In DNA form, the CDR3 reads TGCAGCGCCTTATTCACTAGTTCCTACGAGCAGTACTTC.

This chain links TRBV13 with TRBJ2-5; TRBD2 matches at 10 bases. The J call is in doubt because the DNA end fits TRBJ2-7 better. This CDR3 region has 15 residues. The germline V gene encodes CDR1 PRHDT and CDR2 FYEKMQ (reference sequence). The CDR3 reads CASSFPGLAPYEQYF. CDR3 DNA sequence: TGTGCCAGCAGCTTTCCGGGACTAGCGCCATACGAGCAGTACTTC.

V is TRBV5-6 and J is TRBJ2-3; possible D gene TRBD2, 6 bases. Trimming stripped 0 bases from V and 9 bases from J, with 11 bases between. CDR3 length: 13 residues. Germline CDR1 and CDR2: SGHDT and YYEEEE. The chain's CDR3 is CASSLGDSPTQYF. The DNA for the CDR3 is TGTGCCAGCAGCTTGGGGGACTCCCCAACGCAGTATTTT.

V is TRBV9 and J is TRBJ2-1, with 15 bases lining up with TRBD2. There are 18 residues in the CDR3. CDR1 is SGDLS, CDR2 YYNGEE, per germline. The V gene end was trimmed by 4 bases and the J gene end by 2 bases; junction bases not matched to a gene: 7. DNA for the CDR3: TGTGCCAGCAGCCTCGGGACTAGCGGGAGGTCCCCCTACAATGAGCAGTTCTTC. Residues: CASSLGTSGRSPYNEQFF.

Here the CDR3 DNA reads TGTGCCAGCAGCGTAGGAGCCAGGGGTGAAGCTTTCTTT. This gives the protein CASSVGARGEAFF. The chain uses TRBV9 and TRBJ1-1, with D maybe TRBD1 (6 bases). This CDR3 has 13 residues. The germline CDR1 and CDR2 sequences are SGDLS and YYNGEE. Trimming shortened V by 0 bases and J by 7 bases, and 10 bases separated the two germline ends.

The V and J genes are TRBV7-2 and TRBJ2-4, with 8 bases matching TRBD2. Germline CDR1 SGHTA, CDR2 FQGNSA. V was clipped by 4 bases and J by 0 bases; unmatched bases: 5. The CDR3 runs 16 residues. The CDR3 nucleotides read TGTGCCAGCAGCTCCAGCGGGGGACTAGCCAAAAACATTCAGTACTTC. Residues: CASSSSGGLAKNIQYF.

The V gene is TRBV4-2, the J gene TRBJ2-2; maybe TRBD2 (5 bases). The germline V gene encodes CDR1 LGHNA and CDR2 YNFKEQ. This CDR3 is 15 amino acids long. Trimming cost V 1 base and J 7 bases, with 13 bases left between them. In DNA, the CDR3 is TGTGCCAGCAGCCAAGTCAACCTAGGGAGCGGGGAGCTGTTTTTT. This sequence encodes CASSQVNLGSGELFF.

The rearrangement links TRBV9 to TRBJ1-2, with D perhaps TRBD1 (5 bases). The germline V gene has CDR1 SGDLS and CDR2 YYNGEE. V was clipped by 0 bases and J by 4 bases, with 7 bases between them. CDR3 size: 13 residues. CDR3 DNA sequence: TGTGCCAGCAGCGTAGAGGGGTTCTATGGCTACACCTTC. Protein product: CASSVEGFYGYTF.

The rearrangement uses TRBV7-2 and TRBJ2-2; D is uncertain. With 6 bases removed from V and 5 bases from J, the gap between germline ends came to 16 bases. The CDR3 is 15 residues long. Germline CDR1 is SGHTA and CDR2 is FQGNSA. CDR3 residues: CASSQTGTGTGELFF. CDR3 coding DNA: TGTGCCAGCAGTCAAACGGGTACCGGGACCGGGGAGCTGTTTTTT.

The J gene is TRBJ2-3, the V gene TRBV7-3; possible D gene TRBD1, 5 bases. Germline V gives CDR1 SGHTA, CDR2 FQGTGA. The CDR3 runs to 13 residues. The V end was cut by 5 bases, the J end by 3 bases, with 9 bases between. The CDR3 loop is CASSAYRTDTQYF. For the CDR3, the DNA is TGTGCCAGCAGCGCCTACAGGACAGATACGCAGTATTTT.

The V and J genes are TRBV7-2 and TRBJ1-3, with D perhaps matching TRBD1 (5 bases). The CDR3 totals 16 residues. Looked up from germline, CDR1 is SGHTA and CDR2 is FQGNSA. Trimming left V 5 bases short and J 0 bases short, with 14 bases between. The CDR3 nucleotides are TGTGCCAGCAGCAAAAAGACAGCAAACTCTGGAAACACCATATATTTT. It yields the protein CASSKKTANSGNTIYF.

The CDR3 DNA follows: TGCGCCAGCAGCTTGGGGTTTGGGACTAGCGGGAGTGAGACCCAGTACTTC. Amino acid sequence: CASSLGFGTSGSETQYF. The gene calls are TRBV5-1 and TRBJ2-5; 14 nucleotides align to TRBD2. The CDR3 extends over 17 amino acids. The V segment lost 0 bases and the J segment 5 bases; nucleotides outside the gene matches: 6. The germline gives CDR1 SGHRS, CDR2 YFSETQ.

This rearrangement joins TRBV27 to TRBJ2-1; 10 positions agree with TRBD1. The germline gives CDR1 MNHEY, CDR2 SMNVEV (reference sequence). J gave up 7 bases and V 3 bases, and 3 bases lay outside the gene matches. This CDR3 contains 14 residues. The CDR3, as DNA: TGTGCCAGCAGTTTTTGGACAGGGGGAAATGAGCAGTTCTTC. Its translation is CASSFWTGGNEQFF.

The CDR3, as DNA: TGTGCCAGCAGCCAAGCGGGAGCGGGTGCAGATACGCAGTATTTT. The encoded protein is CASSQAGAGADTQYF. J is TRBJ2-3 and V is TRBV4-2, with D tentatively TRBD2 (6 bases). V gave up 1 base and J gave up 4 bases, with 12 bases separating them. Germline values: CDR1 LGHNA, CDR2 YNFKEQ. The CDR3 consists of 15 residues.

The chain couples TRBV28 to TRBJ2-6; 8 positions agree with TRBD1. V shed 6 bases and J 2 bases; nucleotides not matched to a gene: 3. The CDR3 has 15 amino acids. Germline V lookup: CDR1 MDHEN, CDR2 SYDVKM. CDR3 DNA sequence: TGTGCCAGCAGCACCAGGGGGCCTGGGGCCAACGTCCTGACTTTC. Translation gives CASSTRGPGANVLTF. Complete variable domain (other parts from reference TRBV28 and TRBJ2-6): DVKVTQSSRYLVKRTGEKVFLECVQDMDHENMFWYRQDPGLGLRLIYFSYDVKMKEKGDIPEGYSVSREKKERFSLILESASTNQTSMYLCASSTRGPGANVLTFGAGSRLTVL.

Remarks on this clone: This same CDR3 is encoded by further DNA sequences in the sample. V is TRBV5-6 and J is TRBJ2-1, with 9 bases that match TRBD1. Germline V CDR1 and CDR2: SGHDT, YYEEEE. The CDR3 contains 11 residues. The ends lost 3 bases at V and 14 bases at J; junction bases unmatched: 3. CDR3 residues: CASSSRDREFF. CDR3 DNA sequence: TGTGCCAGCAGCTCCCGGGACAGGGAGTTCTTC.

V and J are TRBV4-2 and TRBJ2-5; TRBD2 matches at 7 bases. The CDR3 is 17 amino acids. Unmatched junction bases numbered 9, after V lost 0 bases and J lost 2 bases. Germline V gene sequence: CDR1 LGHNA, CDR2 YNFKEQ. The CDR3 sequence is CASSQDWGGSGQETQYF. The CDR3 bases are TGTGCCAGCAGCCAAGATTGGGGGGGTAGCGGGCAAGAGACCCAGTACTTC.

The chain is built from TRBV4-3 and TRBJ2-1; 7 positions match TRBD2. Germline trimming cut 4 bases from V and 7 bases from J; bases unmatched to any gene: 4. CDR1 is LGHNA, CDR2 YSLEER, per germline. The CDR3 runs to 13 residues. The CDR3 reads CASSLQLANEQFF. Written as DNA, the CDR3 is TGCGCCAGCAGCCTTCAACTAGCGAATGAGCAGTTCTTC.

The chain has TRBV5-5 and TRBJ2-7; D unclear. The CDR3 has 12 residues. The V end was cut by 4 bases, the J end by 3 bases, with 8 bases between. The germline V gene encodes CDR1 SGHKS and CDR2 YYEKEE (reference sequence). CDR3: CASSPTDYEQYF. The CDR3 nucleotides are TGTGCCAGCAGCCCAACAGACTACGAGCAGTACTTC.

V is TRBV11-2 and J is TRBJ1-1, with D possibly being TRBD1 (5 bases). Between the trimmed V and J ends, which lost 1 base and 11 bases, there was a span of 8 bases. The CDR3 contains 11 residues. Germline CDR1 SGHAT, CDR2 FQNNGV. The CDR3 DNA reads TGTGCCAGCAGCTTAGGGGGGGTTGCTTTCTTT. It translates to CASSLGGVAFF.

CDR3 protein: CASSVATTSGRGETQYF. Written as DNA, the CDR3 is TGTGCCAGCAGCGTAGCTACGACTAGCGGGAGGGGAGAGACCCAGTACTTC. V is TRBV9 and J is TRBJ2-5; 14 bases line up with TRBD2. The CDR3 runs to 17 residues. Germline V gene data show CDR1 as SGDLS and CDR2 as YYNGEE. Trimming removed 0 bases from V and 4 bases from J; junction bases left unmatched: 5.

The chain joins TRBV19 to TRBJ1-4; D unresolved. CDR3 size: 16 residues. V shed 0 bases and J shed 0 bases, with 8 bases lying between them. Germline lookup yields CDR1 LNHDA and CDR2 SQIVND (reference sequence). The CDR3, as DNA: TGTGCCAGTAGTATAGATCACGACACAACTAATGAAAAACTGTTTTTT. This sequence encodes CASSIDHDTTNEKLFF. Full variable domain (missing parts from reference TRBV19 and TRBJ1-4): DGGITQSPKYLFRKEGQNVTLSCEQNLNHDAMYWYRQDPGQGLRLIYYSQIVNDFQKGDIAEGYSVSREKKESFPLTVTSAQKNPTAFYLCASSIDHDTTNEKLFFGSGTQLSVL.

The J gene is TRBJ2-7, the V gene TRBV29-1; D perhaps matches TRBD2 (7 bases). Germline V gives CDR1 SQVTM, CDR2 ANQGSEA. CDR3 length equals 12 residues. V dropped 2 bases and J dropped 7 bases, with 12 bases sitting between them. This CDR3 is CSVENREGEQYF. In DNA form, the CDR3 reads TGCAGCGTTGAAAACAGGGAGGGGGAGCAGTACTTC.

The DNA for the CDR3 is TGCGCCAGCAGCTTGGAAGCGGGAGGGCCGGGAGATACGCAGTATTTT. This codes for CASSLEAGGPGDTQYF. This chain joins TRBV5-1 and TRBJ2-3, with 10 bases fitting TRBD2. V lost 0 bases, J lost 5 bases, and 6 bases stayed unmatched. Germline CDR1 SGHRS, CDR2 YFSETQ. CDR3 length: 16 amino acids.